This is a list of T cell receptor beta chains from one sample in a study of technical replicates of blood from several donors. Sequencing used immunoSEQ multiplex PCR; TCRdb keeps in-frame clones, though not all of them. The sample has more than 65,000 clones, 90% to 95% seen once. The sample was T cells isolated from PBMCs. These receptor sequences come from a human donor in good health. Each CDR3 is given with its conserved first and last residue.

CDR3 protein	J gene	V gene
CASSPGRDFYGYTF	TRBJ1-2	TRBV4-1
CASGLAGVGELFF	TRBJ2-2	TRBV2
CASSGVGAQPQHF	TRBJ1-5	TRBV6-5
CARGLSPSLGANVLTF	TRBJ2-6	TRBV19
CASSTGYSGNTIYF	TRBJ1-3	TRBV27
CSVLGGALGYGYTF	TRBJ1-2	TRBV29-1
CASGRDRGIGGYTF	TRBJ1-2	TRBV27
CASSRLAGDNEQFF	TRBJ2-1	TRBV11-2
CASSYDYTGELFF	TRBJ2-2	TRBV9
CASSEAGQLNYEQYF	TRBJ2-7	TRBV6-1
CASSQETYRGTQYF	TRBJ2-3	TRBV4-2
CASSLTTGTWATNEKLFF	TRBJ1-4	TRBV4-1